A selection of T cell receptor beta chains follows, all from one sample in a study of T cell repertoires in cytomegalovirus infection. No antigen has been assigned to these receptors. MiXCR, run by TCRdb on the reads, gives a single entry per CDR3 protein. The sample records about a million distinct CDR3 sequences, approximately 31% being singletons. The specimen comprised cultured CD8+ T cells from PBMCs, sampled from culture after CMV antigen stimulation. These receptor sequences come from a human donor in good health (CMV status not recorded). Some clones in this sample may be carry-over from other donors' samples. The CDR3 runs from the conserved cysteine through the conserved F or W. A D gene is named only where the DNA matches it firmly. Part of the rows lack a size; the others show once, few, many or a class for expanded clones.

cdr3_aa: CASSYDSSNQPQHF
cdr3_nt: TGTGCCAGCAGCTACGACAGTAGCAATCAGCCCCAGCATTTT
j_call: TRBJ1-5
clone_size: many
v_call: TRBV7-2
d_call: NA

cdr3_aa: CASSRWTGPYEQYF
cdr3_nt: TGTGCCAGCAGCCGATGGACAGGACCCTACGAGCAGTACTTC
j_call: TRBJ2-7
clone_size: few
v_call: TRBV7-8
d_call: TRBD1

cdr3_aa: CASSGDRGNNEQFF
cdr3_nt: TGTGCCAGCAGTGGAGACAGGGGAAACAATGAGCAGTTCTTC
j_call: TRBJ2-1
clone_size: many
v_call: TRBV25-1
d_call: TRBD1

cdr3_aa: CASSQGASGTYEQYF
cdr3_nt: TGCGCCAGCAGCCAAGGGGCTAGCGGTACCTACGAGCAGTACTTC
j_call: TRBJ2-7
clone_size: NA
v_call: TRBV4-1
d_call: TRBD2

cdr3_aa: CASSFWESEQFF
cdr3_nt: TGTGCCAGCAGTTTTTGGGAGTCAGAGCAGTTCTTC
j_call: TRBJ2-1
clone_size: NA
v_call: TRBV12-3/TRBV12-4
d_call: NA

cdr3_aa: CVSKKTLTDGYEQYF
cdr3_nt: TGTGTCAGTAAAAAGACCCTTACAGACGGCTACGAGCAGTACTTC
j_call: TRBJ2-7
clone_size: NA
v_call: TRBV19
d_call: NA

cdr3_aa: CASIPGQFTDTQYF
cdr3_nt: TGTGCCAGCATACCGGGACAGTTCACAGATACGCAGTATTTT
j_call: TRBJ2-3
clone_size: NA
v_call: TRBV27
d_call: TRBD1

cdr3_aa: CASSPRYVDTQYF
cdr3_nt: TGTGCCAGCAGCCCTAGATATGTAGATACGCAGTATTTT
j_call: TRBJ2-3
clone_size: NA
v_call: TRBV7-9
d_call: NA

cdr3_aa: CSVEGWGLTSNTGELFF
cdr3_nt: TGCAGCGTTGAAGGGTGGGGACTAACCTCGAACACCGGGGAGCTGTTTTTT
j_call: TRBJ2-2
clone_size: few
v_call: TRBV29-1
d_call: TRBD2

cdr3_aa: CASFWASGDPHYEQYF
cdr3_nt: TGTGCCAGCTTTTGGGCTAGCGGGGACCCACACTACGAGCAGTACTTC
j_call: TRBJ2-7
clone_size: NA
v_call: TRBV6-8
d_call: TRBD2

cdr3_aa: CASTEGAGYGYTF
cdr3_nt: TGTGCCAGCACCGAGGGGGCAGGGTACGGCTACACCTTC
j_call: TRBJ1-2
clone_size: NA
v_call: TRBV25-1
d_call: TRBD1

cdr3_aa: CSVEAEHRNYGYTF
cdr3_nt: TGCAGCGTTGAAGCAGAGCACAGGAACTATGGCTACACCTTC
j_call: TRBJ1-2
clone_size: NA
v_call: TRBV29-1
d_call: NA

cdr3_aa: CATGQVYEKLFF
cdr3_nt: TGTGCCACCGGGCAGGTATACGAAAAACTGTTTTTT
j_call: TRBJ1-4
clone_size: NA
v_call: TRBV27
d_call: NA

cdr3_aa: CASSLSPTGLSSYEQYF
cdr3_nt: TGTGCCAGCAGTTTAAGCCCGACAGGGCTCAGCTCCTACGAGCAGTACTTC
j_call: TRBJ2-7
clone_size: few
v_call: TRBV27
d_call: TRBD1

cdr3_aa: CASSWGAGGNEQFF
cdr3_nt: TGTGCCAGCAGCTGGGGAGCGGGGGGGAATGAGCAGTTCTTC
j_call: TRBJ2-1
clone_size: NA
v_call: TRBV27
d_call: TRBD2

cdr3_aa: CASSMGWGPYNEQFF
cdr3_nt: TGTGCCAGCAGCATGGGGTGGGGTCCCTACAATGAGCAGTTCTTC
j_call: TRBJ2-1
clone_size: NA
v_call: TRBV7-8
d_call: NA

cdr3_aa: CASSPPGGNIQYF
cdr3_nt: TGTGCCAGCAGCCCCCCGGGGGGAAACATTCAGTACTTC
j_call: TRBJ2-4
clone_size: few
v_call: TRBV13
d_call: TRBD2

cdr3_aa: CASSLDQETQYF
cdr3_nt: TGTGCCAGCAGTTTAGACCAAGAGACCCAGTACTTC
j_call: TRBJ2-5
clone_size: many
v_call: TRBV12-3/TRBV12-4
d_call: NA

cdr3_aa: CASSQPAGTSGYNEQFF
cdr3_nt: TGTGCCAGCAGCCAACCGGCCGGGACTAGCGGGTACAATGAGCAGTTCTTC
j_call: TRBJ2-1
clone_size: NA
v_call: TRBV4-2
d_call: TRBD2

cdr3_aa: CASSSNRVFTEAFF
cdr3_nt: TGTGCCAGCAGTTCCAACAGGGTGTTCACTGAAGCTTTCTTT
j_call: TRBJ1-1
clone_size: few
v_call: TRBV12-3/TRBV12-4
d_call: NA

cdr3_aa: CASSNQGHYGYTF
cdr3_nt: TGTGCCAGCAGCAATCAGGGCCACTATGGCTACACCTTC
j_call: TRBJ1-2
clone_size: few
v_call: TRBV7-9
d_call: NA

cdr3_aa: CASSLGAQTAPYEQYF
cdr3_nt: TGCGCCAGCAGCTTGGGTGCCCAGACCGCACCCTACGAGCAGTACTTC
j_call: TRBJ2-7
clone_size: few
v_call: TRBV5-1
d_call: NA